The TCR beta chain under discussion was sequenced for a study of regulatory T cells in long-lasting Graves disease. Study-wide points: It was in persistent disease that TRBV28, TRBJ1-2 and TRBJ2-5 were favored.

This clonotype has ten or more counts. Its antigen is unidentified. As for time point: newly diagnosed GD, antithyroid drugs for less than 3 months. PBMC RNA was the source of the TCR library. Those enrolled as patients came out of an endocrinology department in Xi'an, China. The peripheral blood volume drawn was around 9.6 milliliters, and it was collected into EDTA tubes. The V and J ends lost 4 bases and 3 bases respectively, with 19 bases between them. Germline-derived CDR1 and CDR2 are DFQATT and SNEGSKA (reference sequence). The CDR3 has 15 residues. Building of the TCR beta libraries involved iRepertoire HTBI primers and Arm-PCR of CDR3 regions. TCRdb reprocessed the multiplex PCR reads via MiXCR and lists one record per CDR3 protein. This sample has about 350,000 distinct CDR3 sequences, with over 15% found just once. The same sample was also used in a study of T cells in Graves' hyperthyroidism and ophthalmopathy.

The chain carries TRBV20-1 and TRBJ2-7; D may be TRBD2 (5 bases). This specimen consisted of peripheral blood mononuclear cells (PBMCs), obtained at new diagnosis, from a patient treated with antithyroid drugs. The sequence came from a man aged 40-49 years with Graves disease. The CDR3 DNA is TGCAGTGCTATACGTCCAGGAATTAGCGTCTACGAGCAGTACTTC. Translated: CSAIRPGISVYEQYF.